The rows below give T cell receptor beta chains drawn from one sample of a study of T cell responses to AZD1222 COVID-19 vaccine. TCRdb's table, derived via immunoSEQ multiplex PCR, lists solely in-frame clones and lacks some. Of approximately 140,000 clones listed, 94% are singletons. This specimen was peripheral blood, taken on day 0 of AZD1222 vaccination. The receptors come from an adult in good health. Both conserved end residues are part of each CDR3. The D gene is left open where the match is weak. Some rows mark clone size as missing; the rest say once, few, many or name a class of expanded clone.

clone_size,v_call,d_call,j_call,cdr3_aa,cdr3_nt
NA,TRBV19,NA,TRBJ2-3,CASSIVHSVPADTQYF,TGTGCCAGTAGTATAGTTCACAGTGTCCCCGCAGATACGCAGTATTTT
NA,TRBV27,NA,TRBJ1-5,CASRQGDQPQHF,TGTGCCAGCAGACAGGGAGATCAGCCCCAGCATTTT
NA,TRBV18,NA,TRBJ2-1,CASSPPSTVGPQDEQFF,TGTGCCAGCTCACCACCGAGCACCGTAGGCCCCCAGGATGAGCAGTTCTTC
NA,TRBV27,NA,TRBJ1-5,CASSLYGGNQPQHF,TGTGCCAGCAGTTTATATGGTGGCAATCAGCCCCAGCATTTT
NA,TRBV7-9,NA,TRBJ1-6,CASSKSRVRWSPLHF,TGTGCCAGCAGTAAAAGCCGAGTTAGATGGTCACCCCTCCACTTT
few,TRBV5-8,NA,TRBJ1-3,CASTGNTIYF,TGTGCCAGCACAGGAAACACCATATATTTT
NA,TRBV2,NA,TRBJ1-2,CASRVDNYGYTF,TGTGCCAGCAGAGTCGATAACTATGGCTACACCTTC
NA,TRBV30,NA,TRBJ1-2,CAWSFDSVYGYTF,TGTGCCTGGAGCTTTGACTCTGTCTATGGCTACACCTTC
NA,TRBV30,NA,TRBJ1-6,CACGRTLHF,TGTGCCTGCGGGAGGACCCTCCACTTT
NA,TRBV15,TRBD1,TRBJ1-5,CATSRDRTGGNQPQHF,TGTGCCACCAGCAGAGATAGGACAGGCGGGAATCAGCCCCAGCATTTT
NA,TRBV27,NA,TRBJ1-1,CASRYKNTEAFF,TGTGCCAGCAGATATAAGAACACTGAAGCTTTCTTT
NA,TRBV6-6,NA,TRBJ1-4,CASRQGNEKLFF,TGTGCCAGCAGGCAGGGTAATGAAAAACTGTTTTTT
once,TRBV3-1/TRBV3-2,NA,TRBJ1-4,CASSQEGALIDGEKLFF,TGTGCCAGCAGCCAAGAGGGGGCACTAATCGATGGTGAAAAACTGTTTTTT
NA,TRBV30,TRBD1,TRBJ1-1,CAWRTGGYPEAFF,TGTGCCTGGAGGACAGGGGGTTACCCGGAAGCTTTCTTT
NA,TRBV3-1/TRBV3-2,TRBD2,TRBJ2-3,CASSQDYGLAGSTDTQYF,TGTGCCAGCAGCCAAGATTACGGACTAGCGGGAAGCACAGATACGCAGTATTTT
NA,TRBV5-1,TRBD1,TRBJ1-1,CASSTQGVEAFF,TGCGCCAGCAGCACCCAGGGGGTCGAAGCTTTCTTT
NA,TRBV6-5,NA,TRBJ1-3,CASRGIYGNTIYF,TGTGCCAGCCGCGGGATTTACGGAAACACCATATATTTT
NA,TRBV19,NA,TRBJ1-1,CASSSGGNTEAFF,TGTGCCAGTAGTAGTGGGGGGAACACTGAAGCTTTCTTT
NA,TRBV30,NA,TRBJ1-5,CAFQGGGAGQPQHF,TGTGCCTTCCAGGGAGGTGGTGCAGGTCAGCCCCAGCATTTT
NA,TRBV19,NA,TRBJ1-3,CASSIPSGGTGNTIYF,TGTGCCAGTAGTATACCCTCCGGGGGGACTGGAAACACCATATATTTT
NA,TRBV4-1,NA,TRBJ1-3,CASSQENGPLLSGNTIYF,TGCGCCAGCAGCCAAGAAAATGGCCCCCTCCTCTCTGGAAACACCATATATTTT
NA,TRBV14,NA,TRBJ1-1,CASSPALPGAMNTEAFF,TGTGCCAGCAGCCCGGCTTTACCGGGGGCTATGAACACTGAAGCTTTCTTT
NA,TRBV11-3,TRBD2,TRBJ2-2,CASSLDGALAGNGELFF,TGTGCCAGCAGCTTAGATGGTGCATTAGCGGGCAACGGGGAGCTGTTTTTT
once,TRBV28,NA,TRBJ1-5,CASVRRDNQPQHF,TGTGCCAGCGTCAGGAGGGACAATCAGCCCCAGCATTTT
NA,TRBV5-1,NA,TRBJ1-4,CASSLDLEKLFF,TGCGCCAGCAGCTTGGATCTTGAAAAACTGTTTTTT
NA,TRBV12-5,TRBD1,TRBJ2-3,CASGSGQGLPDTQYF,TGTGCTAGTGGTTCTGGACAGGGTCTACCAGATACGCAGTATTTT
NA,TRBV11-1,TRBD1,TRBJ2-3,CASRKGTGAPTDTQYF,TGTGCCAGCAGGAAAGGGACAGGGGCTCCCACAGATACGCAGTATTTT
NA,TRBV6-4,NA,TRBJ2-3,CASRDTNTDTQYF,TGTGCCAGCAGGGACACCAACACAGATACGCAGTATTTT
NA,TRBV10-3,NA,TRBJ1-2,CAISFPPGRFNYGYTF,TGTGCCATCAGCTTCCCCCCAGGGCGTTTCAACTATGGCTACACCTTC
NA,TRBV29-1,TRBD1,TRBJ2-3,CSVEEGQADTQYF,TGCAGCGTTGAAGAGGGACAGGCGGATACGCAGTATTTT
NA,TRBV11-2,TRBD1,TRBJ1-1,CASSLVLGQGAKNTEAFF,TGTGCCAGCAGCTTAGTGTTGGGACAGGGGGCAAAGAACACTGAAGCTTTCTTT
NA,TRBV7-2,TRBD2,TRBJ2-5,CASSIETSGIVVPQTQYF,TGTGCCAGCAGCATAGAGACTAGCGGGATTGTCGTGCCCCAGACCCAGTACTTC
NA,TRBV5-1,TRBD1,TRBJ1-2,CASSLQGANYGYTF,TGCGCCAGCAGCTTGCAGGGGGCAAACTATGGCTACACCTTC
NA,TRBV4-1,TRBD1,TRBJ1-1,CASSQGTGSTEAFF,TGCGCCAGCAGCCAAGGGACAGGGAGTACTGAAGCTTTCTTT